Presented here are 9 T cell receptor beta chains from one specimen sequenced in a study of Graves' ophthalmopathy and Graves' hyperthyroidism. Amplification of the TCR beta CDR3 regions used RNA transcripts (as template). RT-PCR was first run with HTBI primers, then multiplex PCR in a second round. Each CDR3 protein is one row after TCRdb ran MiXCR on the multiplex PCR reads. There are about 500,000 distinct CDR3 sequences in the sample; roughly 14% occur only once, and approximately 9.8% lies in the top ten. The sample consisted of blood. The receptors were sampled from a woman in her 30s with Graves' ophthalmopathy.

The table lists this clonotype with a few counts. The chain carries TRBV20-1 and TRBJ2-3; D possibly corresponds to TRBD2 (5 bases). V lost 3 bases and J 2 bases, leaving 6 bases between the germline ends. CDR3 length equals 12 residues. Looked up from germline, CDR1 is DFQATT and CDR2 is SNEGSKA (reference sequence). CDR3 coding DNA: TGCAGTGCTAGTAGCGCCACAGATACGCAGTATTTT. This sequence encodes CSASSATDTQYF.

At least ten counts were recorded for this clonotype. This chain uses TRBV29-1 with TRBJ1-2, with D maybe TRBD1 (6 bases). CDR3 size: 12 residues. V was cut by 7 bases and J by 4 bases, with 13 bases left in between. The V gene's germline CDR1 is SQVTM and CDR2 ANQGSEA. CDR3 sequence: CSETGLSYGYTF. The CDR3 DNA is TGCAGCGAAACAGGGCTTAGCTATGGCTACACCTTC. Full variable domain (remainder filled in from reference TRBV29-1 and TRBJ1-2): SAVISQKPSRDICQRGTSLTIQCQVDSQVTMMFWYRQQPGQSLTLIATANQGSEATYESGFVIDKFPISRPNLTFSTLTVSNMSPEDSSIYLCSETGLSYGYTFGSGTRLTVV.

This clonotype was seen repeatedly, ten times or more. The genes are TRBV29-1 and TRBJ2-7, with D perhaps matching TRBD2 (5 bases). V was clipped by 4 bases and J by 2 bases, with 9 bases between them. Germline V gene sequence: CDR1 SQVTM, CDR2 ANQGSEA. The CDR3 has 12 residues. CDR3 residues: CSVAGSAYEQYF. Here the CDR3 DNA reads TGCAGCGTTGCGGGGTCCGCCTACGAGCAGTACTTC.

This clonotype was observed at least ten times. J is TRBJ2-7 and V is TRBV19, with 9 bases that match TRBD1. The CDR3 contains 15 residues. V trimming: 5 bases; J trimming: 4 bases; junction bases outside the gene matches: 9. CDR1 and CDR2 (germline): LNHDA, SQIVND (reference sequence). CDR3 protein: CASSDNRQGDYEQYF. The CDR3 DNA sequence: TGTGCCAGTAGTGACAACAGACAGGGGGATTACGAGCAGTACTTC. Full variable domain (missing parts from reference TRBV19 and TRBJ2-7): DGGITQSPKYLFRKEGQNVTLSCEQNLNHDAMYWYRQDPGQGLRLIYYSQIVNDFQKGDIAEGYSVSREKKESFPLTVTSAQKNPTAFYLCASSDNRQGDYEQYFGPGTRLTVT.

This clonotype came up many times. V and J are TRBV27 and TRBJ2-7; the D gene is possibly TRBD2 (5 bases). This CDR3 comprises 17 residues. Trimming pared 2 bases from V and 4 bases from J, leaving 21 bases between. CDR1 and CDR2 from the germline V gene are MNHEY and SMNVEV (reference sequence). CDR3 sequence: CASSLGGPSHMGYEQYF. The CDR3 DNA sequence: TGTGCCAGCAGTTTAGGAGGCCCATCACACATGGGGTACGAGCAGTACTTC.

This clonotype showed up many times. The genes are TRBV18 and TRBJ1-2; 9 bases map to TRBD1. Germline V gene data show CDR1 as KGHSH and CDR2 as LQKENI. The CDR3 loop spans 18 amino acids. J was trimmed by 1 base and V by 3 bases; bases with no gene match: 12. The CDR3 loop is CASSPTDRGTSLNYGYTF. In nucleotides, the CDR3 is TGTGCCAGCTCACCCACTGACAGGGGGACTTCCCTTAACTATGGCTACACCTTC.

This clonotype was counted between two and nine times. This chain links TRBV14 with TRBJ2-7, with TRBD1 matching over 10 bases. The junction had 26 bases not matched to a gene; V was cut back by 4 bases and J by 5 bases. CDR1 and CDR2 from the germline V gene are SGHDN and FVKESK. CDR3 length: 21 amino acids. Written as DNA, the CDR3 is TGTGCCAGCAGCCCGTCAGGGACACTGACCCTGAGACGGGACAGGGGCCACGAGCAGTACTTC. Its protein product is CASSPSGTLTLRRDRGHEQYF.

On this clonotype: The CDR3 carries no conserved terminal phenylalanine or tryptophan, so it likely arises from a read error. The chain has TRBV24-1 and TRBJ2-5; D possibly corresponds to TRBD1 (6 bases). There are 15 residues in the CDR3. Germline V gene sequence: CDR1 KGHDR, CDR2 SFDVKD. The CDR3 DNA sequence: TGTGCCACCAGTGCCCCGGGACAACCAGAAGAGTCCCAGTACTAC. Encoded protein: CATSAPGQPEESQYY.

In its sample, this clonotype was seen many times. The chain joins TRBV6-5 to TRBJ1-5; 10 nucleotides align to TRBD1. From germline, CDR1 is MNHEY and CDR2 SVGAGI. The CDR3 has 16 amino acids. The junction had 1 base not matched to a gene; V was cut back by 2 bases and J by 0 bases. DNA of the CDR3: TGTGCCAGCAGTTACGGGACAGGGGCTAGCAATCAGCCCCAGCATTTT. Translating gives CASSYGTGASNQPQHF.